One sample yielded the 18 T cell receptor beta chains listed below, sequenced in a study of shared clonotypes between healthy human individuals. The table came from immunoSEQ multiplex PCR; TCRdb's copy has only in-frame clones and leaves some out. This table holds some 500,000 clones, 79% found once. Sequenced input: PBMCs. These receptor sequences come from a woman aged 35 to 49 in good health. Some clones in this sample may be carry-over from other donors' samples.

The gene calls are TRBV18 and TRBJ1-1; D might be TRBD1 (5 bases). This CDR3 comprises 16 residues. Germline assignment: CDR1 KGHSH and CDR2 LQKENI. V was shortened by 3 bases and J by 0 bases, with 14 bases between the two germline ends. The CDR3 DNA reads as TGTGCCAGCTCACCTCCTCAGGGTGGGATGAACACTGAAGCTTTCTTT. Protein: CASSPPQGGMNTEAFF.

The V call is TRBV18, the J call TRBJ2-7; 10 bases are shared with TRBD2. Germline CDR1 KGHSH, CDR2 LQKENI. CDR3 length: 14 residues. With 3 bases clipped from V and 5 bases from J, the junction kept 4 bases outside the gene matches. In nucleotides, the CDR3 is TGTGCCAGCTCACCTGGGCTAGCGGGAGACGAGCAGTACTTC. This gives the protein CASSPGLAGDEQYF.

As to this clone: Other DNA sequences in this specimen translate into the identical CDR3. The chain joins TRBV5-1 to TRBJ1-1; D call uncertain. Trimming left V 0 bases short and J 2 bases short, with 5 bases between. Germline V gene data show CDR1 as SGHRS and CDR2 as YFSETQ. The CDR3 spans 13 residues. The CDR3 DNA is TGCGCCAGCAGCTTGGCGGCCAACACTGAAGCTTTCTTT. Translation: CASSLAANTEAFF.

There are a few counts of this clone. The V and J genes are TRBV27 and TRBJ2-7; TRBD1 agrees at 9 bases. Germline CDR1 and CDR2: MNHEY and SMNVEV (reference sequence). V trimming: 5 bases; J trimming: 1 base; junction bases outside the gene matches: 15. The CDR3 is made up of 18 amino acids. The CDR3 loop is CASSRRQVGQGRSYEQYF. The CDR3 coding sequence is TGTGCCAGCAGTCGACGACAAGTCGGACAGGGGAGATCCTACGAGCAGTACTTC.

This clone has a handful of counts. V gene TRBV30 combines with J gene TRBJ1-6, with D possibly matching TRBD1 (5 bases). Germline V gene data show CDR1 as GTSNPN and CDR2 as SVGIG (reference sequence). The CDR3 has 16 amino acids. V lost 3 bases and J lost 0, with 12 bases in between. The CDR3 is CAWRGRGSSYNSPLHF. The CDR3 nucleotides are TGTGCCTGGAGGGGGCGTGGGAGCTCCTATAATTCACCCCTCCACTTT.

This chain connects TRBV6-5 to TRBJ2-7, with TRBD2 identical over 9 bases. With V trimmed by 6 bases and J by 4 bases, 7 bases remained unmatched. The CDR3 loop spans 14 amino acids. In germline, CDR1 is MNHEY, CDR2 SVGAGI. CDR3 coding DNA: TGTGCCAGCAGACAGACTAGCGGAAAGTACGAGCAGTACTTC. Translation gives CASRQTSGKYEQYF.

This clone appeared a few times. The gene calls are TRBV2 and TRBJ2-7; 7 nucleotides align to TRBD1. Germline V gene lookup returns CDR1 SNHLY and CDR2 FYNNEI. CDR3 length: 15 amino acids. V lost 4 bases to trimming and J lost 2 bases; unmatched junction nucleotides: 8. The CDR3 reads CASSVEGAGTYEQYF. The CDR3 nucleotides are TGTGCCAGCAGTGTTGAGGGGGCAGGGACCTACGAGCAGTACTTC.

As concerns this clone: The identical CDR3 is also encoded by other nucleotide sequences in the sample. This rearrangement joins TRBV4-1 to TRBJ1-1, with 8 positions matching TRBD1. Looked up from germline, CDR1 is MGHRA and CDR2 is YSYEKL. The trim removed 1 base at V and 3 bases at J, leaving 4 bases unmatched. The CDR3 is 15 residues long. The CDR3 loop is CASSQAPDRDTEAFF. Written as DNA, the CDR3 is TGCGCCAGCAGCCAAGCCCCGGACAGGGACACTGAAGCTTTCTTT.

This clone occurred a few times. V and J are TRBV19 and TRBJ1-4; the D is unclear. The CDR3 runs 14 residues. CDR1 and CDR2 from the germline V gene are LNHDA and SQIVND (reference sequence). With 3 bases removed from V and 6 bases from J, the gap between germline ends came to 11 bases. The CDR3 DNA sequence: TGTGCCAGTAGTATTGGTGGCCTGGATGAAAAACTGTTTTTT. Encoded protein: CASSIGGLDEKLFF.

The CDR3 coding sequence is TGTGCCAGCGGATCAGGTTATTGGGCGGCTTTCTTT. This sequence encodes CASGSGYWAAFF. The chain combines TRBV28 with TRBJ1-1; D remains unclear. The CDR3 covers 12 residues. Germline V gives CDR1 MDHEN, CDR2 SYDVKM. Trimming pared 8 bases from V and 11 bases from J, leaving 18 bases between.

Comments on this clone: Other DNA sequences in the same sample also yield this CDR3. V is TRBV7-2 and J is TRBJ2-3, with D possibly being TRBD1 (5 bases). The CDR3 length is 14 residues. Trimming removed 3 bases at V and 2 bases at J, with 9 bases between. Germline loops: CDR1 SGHTA, CDR2 FQGNSA. The CDR3, as DNA: TGTGCCAGCAGCTTGGGGCTCCACACAGATACGCAGTATTTT. Its protein product is CASSLGLHTDTQYF. Drawing the rest from reference TRBV7-2 and TRBJ2-3, the complete variable domain is GAGVSQSPSNKVTEKGKDVELRCDPISGHTALYWYRQSLGQGLEFLIYFQGNSAPDKSGLPSDRFSAERTGGSVSTLTIQRTQQEDSAVYLCASSLGLHTDTQYFGPGTRLTVL.

The rearrangement uses TRBV14 and TRBJ1-2; 8 bases align to TRBD1. Germline values: CDR1 SGHDN, CDR2 FVKESK. This CDR3 is built from 14 residues. V lost 6 bases to trimming and J lost 2 bases; unmatched junction nucleotides: 5. The CDR3 sequence is CASSRTGTNYGYTF. The CDR3 bases are TGTGCCAGCAGTCGGACAGGGACGAACTATGGCTACACCTTC.

This clone has only one observation. The rearrangement uses TRBV10-3 and TRBJ2-3; 12 nucleotides line up with TRBD2. This CDR3 is 16 amino acids long. Germline V lookup: CDR1 ENHRY, CDR2 SYGVKD. J was trimmed by 6 bases and V by 5 bases; bases with no gene match: 9. The DNA of the CDR3 is TGTGCCATCAGTCTTGGACTAGCGGGAAGGTGGGATACGCAGTATTTT. Amino acids: CAISLGLAGRWDTQYF.

The gene calls are TRBV5-6 and TRBJ2-1; 8 positions match TRBD1. V shed 2 bases and J 4 bases; nucleotides not matched to a gene: 5. Germline V gene lookup returns CDR1 SGHDT and CDR2 YYEEEE. The CDR3 is 15 amino acids. CDR3 bases: TGTGCCAGCAGCTTCCTGGACAGGGATTACAATGAGCAGTTCTTC. Its protein is CASSFLDRDYNEQFF.

The V and J genes are TRBV28 and TRBJ2-2; TRBD1 aligns across 11 bases. CDR1 is MDHEN and CDR2 is SYDVKM in the germline V gene. The CDR3 is 15 amino acids. The trim removed 5 bases at V and 8 bases at J, leaving 7 bases unmatched. CDR3 residues: CASSGGQGAGGELFF. DNA of the CDR3: TGTGCCAGCAGTGGCGGACAGGGGGCGGGTGGGGAGCTGTTTTTT.

This chain uses TRBV19 with TRBJ1-2, with TRBD1 matching over 9 bases. V dropped 6 bases and J dropped 4; count of bases not matched to a gene: 12. Germline V gene data show CDR1 as LNHDA and CDR2 as SQIVND (reference sequence). The CDR3 totals 16 residues. The CDR3 here is CASSPAGQGFFYGYTF. Here the CDR3 DNA reads TGTGCCAGTAGCCCAGCAGGACAGGGGTTTTTCTATGGCTACACCTTC.

This clone was observed a single time. The genes are TRBV28 and TRBJ2-7; maybe TRBD2 (5 bases). Germline-derived CDR1 and CDR2 are MDHEN and SYDVKM. Trimming left V 5 bases short and J 0 bases short, with 17 bases between. The CDR3 sequence is 16 residues long. The chain's CDR3 is CASSLPPGTSSYEQYF. The CDR3 DNA follows: TGTGCCAGCAGTCTCCCCCCGGGAACCAGCTCCTACGAGCAGTACTTC.

Concerning this clone itself: The sample holds other DNA sequences that translate to the same CDR3. The J gene is TRBJ2-1, the V gene TRBV9; D possibly matches TRBD1 or TRBD2 (5 bases each). The germline V and J ends were trimmed by 0 bases and 6 bases, with 13 bases remaining between them. Germline CDR1 SGDLS, CDR2 YYNGEE. This CDR3 has 15 amino acids. CDR3 in amino acids: CASSVEGARGNEQFF. The CDR3 DNA reads as TGTGCCAGCAGCGTAGAGGGAGCTAGGGGCAATGAGCAGTTCTTC.